Reported below is one T cell receptor (beta chain). Its antigen is unidentified. Sequencing was performed with immunoSEQ multiplex PCR; in TCRdb, only in-frame clones are kept and a portion is missing. The sample shows 3,500 to 5,500 clones, over 75% of them seen only once. The sample originates from a study of T cells after posttransplantation cyclophosphamide. Findings and limits, study-wide: Blood and skin or GI T cell repertoires showed limited TRB overlap.

The CDR3 consists of 14 residues. Germline-derived CDR1 and CDR2 are SGHDT and YYEEEE. V was pared by 5 bases and J by 4 bases, with 15 bases between. Sampled 1 year posttransplant, controls received myeloablative marrow transplants, methotrexate and a calcineurin inhibitor. The V call is TRBV5-6, the J call TRBJ1-1, with D possibly TRBD1 on 6 matching bases. Here the sequenced sample was PBMCs, taken after an allogeneic stem cell transplant with a calcineurin inhibitor and methotrexate. The receptor's source is a male patient aged 35-50 years who received an allogeneic stem cell transplant from an unrelated donor, was CMV-positive, and had chronic GVHD only. Certain T cells may be donor cells from the graft. The CDR3 region is CASSTGYAGTEAFF. The CDR3 nucleotides are TGTGCCAGCAGTACAGGGTATGCGGGCACTGAAGCTTTCTTT.